Below, one TCR beta chain is given with its context. Its antigen is still unknown. The junction does not match germline at one end; this may be a read error. A second PCR of about 6 to 12 cycles used a sample-barcoded 5' primer and a J-beta primer mix. TCRdb analysed the 5' RACE reads with MiXCR anew, one entry per CDR3 protein. The sample holds 550,000 to 750,000 distinct CDR3 sequences, roughly 20% seen once. Isolation per sample recovered at least 6 million PBMCs. Samples each yielded at least 5 micrograms of total RNA. The data were taken from a study of blood T cells in healthy people across ages. Study-level results: Donor CMV status, an unknown factor, possibly confounded changes in expanded clonotypes.

This CDR3 has 13 residues. Per the germline V gene, CDR1 is SGHVS and CDR2 is FQNEAQ. Source material: blood. The chain has TRBV7-8 and TRBJ2-1; 7 positions match TRBD1. This TCR was sampled from a man between 65 and 85 years old in good health. CDR3 sequence reads: CAGSRDRVNEQFF. The CDR3 region has the DNA TGTGCCGGCAGTAGAGACAGGGTAAATGAGCAGTTCTTC.